The source of this TCR beta chain is a study of identical twins. The CDR3 loop spans 17 amino acids. Trimming took 1 base from V and 0 from J, leaving 14 bases between them. A single record per CDR3 protein comes from TCRdb applying MiXCR to the 5' RACE reads. The data contain about 200,000 distinct CDR3 sequences, 7.5% of them singletons. These data also featured in a second study, about yellow fever vaccine responses in identical twins.

The sequence derives from a woman younger than 35 in good health. The chain links TRBV12-3 or TRBV12-4 to TRBJ2-3; TRBD1 is a possible D gene (5 bases). Source material: memory (CD45RO+) T cells sorted from blood. CDR3 coding DNA: TGTGCCAGCAGTTTAGTACTGACAGACTCTAGCACAGATACGCAGTATTTT. This codes for CASSLVLTDSSTDTQYF.